This T cell receptor beta chain came from a study of CD8 T cells in ankylosing spondylitis. Findings of the study overall: Enrichment of disease-linked clones was reportedly significant in matched ankylosing spondylitis synovial fluid. Some motif variants were previously reported in reactive arthritis synovial fluid and blood. Ankylosing spondylitis blood appeared to carry a characteristic TCR beta motif of several highly homologous variants.

This clonotype was detected many times. Its cognate antigen is unknown. The CDR3 runs to 13 residues. Germline CDR1 SQVTM, CDR2 ANQGSEA. The V and J ends lost 4 bases and 3 bases, in that order; junction bases with no gene match: 5. TCRdb passed the 5' RACE reads through MiXCR, listing each CDR3 protein once. Of approximately 140,000 distinct CDR3 sequences listed, roughly 8.8% are singletons. The sequenced sample consisted of blood, either unsorted or a sorted T cell fraction (not recorded which). The clonotype was recovered from a male donor with ankylosing spondylitis or in good health (not recorded which). This chain links TRBV29-1 with TRBJ1-2, with TRBD1 identical over 7 bases. CDR3 in amino acids: CSVGSGGDYGYTF. CDR3 bases: TGCAGCGTTGGATCAGGGGGAGACTATGGCTACACCTTC. The variable domain in full, with the rest retrieved from reference TRBV29-1 and TRBJ1-2, is SAVISQKPSRDICQRGTSLTIQCQVDSQVTMMFWYRQQPGQSLTLIATANQGSEATYESGFVIDKFPISRPNLTFSTLTVSNMSPEDSSIYLCSVGSGGDYGYTFGSGTRLTVV.